Listed here are 3 T cell receptor beta chains from one sample, sequenced in a study of T cells after posttransplantation cyclophosphamide. Sequencing used immunoSEQ multiplex PCR; TCRdb keeps in-frame clones, though not all of them. The sample has 3,000 to 4,000 clones, 75% to 85% seen once. Sequencing used memory CD8+ T cells sorted from blood. The source is a woman aged 55 to 70 in good health, CMV-negative, and a related stem cell transplant donor.

This chain links TRBV29-1 with TRBJ2-5, with 10 bases matching TRBD2. Germline assignment: CDR1 SQVTM and CDR2 ANQGSEA. This CDR3 region has 14 residues. Trimming removed 2 bases from V and 2 bases from J; junction bases left unmatched: 2. CDR3 in amino acids: CSVERAGGQETQYF. CDR3 nucleotide sequence: TGCAGCGTTGAAAGAGCGGGGGGGCAAGAGACCCAGTACTTC.

This chain uses TRBV6-6 with TRBJ1-5, with a possible D match to TRBD1 (6 bases). The V end lost 5 bases, the J end lost 7 bases, and 15 bases lay between the germline ends. CDR3 length equals 14 residues. CDR1 and CDR2 from the germline V gene are MNHNY and SVGAGI (reference sequence). The CDR3 nucleotides read TGTGCCAGCAGTAAAACTACAGGGCTCCAGCCCCAGCATTTT. This codes for CASSKTTGLQPQHF.

This sequence joins TRBV13 and TRBJ2-5; 11 bases map to TRBD1. V lost 5 bases to trimming and J lost 5 bases; unmatched junction nucleotides: 7. Germline CDR1 and CDR2: PRHDT and FYEKMQ (reference sequence). CDR3 length: 15 residues. In DNA, the CDR3 is TGTGCCAGCAGCCCCGGGACAGGGGGTGTGGAGACCCAGTACTTC. It specifies CASSPGTGGVETQYF.